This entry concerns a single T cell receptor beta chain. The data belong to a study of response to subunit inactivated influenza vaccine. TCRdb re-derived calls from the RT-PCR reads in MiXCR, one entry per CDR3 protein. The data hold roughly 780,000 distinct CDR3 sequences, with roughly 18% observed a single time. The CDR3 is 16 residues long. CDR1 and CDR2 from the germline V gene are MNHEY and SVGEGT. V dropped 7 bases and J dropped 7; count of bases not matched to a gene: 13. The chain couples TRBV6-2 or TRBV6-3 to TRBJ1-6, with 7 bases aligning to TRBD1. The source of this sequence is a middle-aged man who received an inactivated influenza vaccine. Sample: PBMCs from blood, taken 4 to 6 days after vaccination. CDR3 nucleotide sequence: TGTGCCAGCACTACCCTACCCGGGACAGAAAATTCACCCCTCCACTTT. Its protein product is CASTTLPGTENSPLHF.